A single sample is the source of the 5 T cell receptor beta chains below, sequenced in a study of cytomegalovirus exposure and HLA in healthy donors. The PCR used 60 Vbeta and 13 Jbeta primers. Assay used: immunoSEQ multiplex PCR; TCRdb lists only in-frame clones, some missing. The table has 150,000 to 200,000 clones, just under 80% seen once. Sequenced input: PBMCs. The receptors stem from a woman aged 50 to 60 in good health and CMV-seropositive.

The chain has TRBV9 and TRBJ2-1; TRBD2 aligns across 11 bases. The CDR3 runs to 15 residues. After removal of 4 bases from V and 6 bases from J, the junction contained 6 bases not matched to a gene. Germline-derived CDR1 and CDR2 are SGDLS and YYNGEE. This CDR3 is CASSLTSGDSNEQFF. The CDR3 nucleotides read TGTGCCAGCAGCCTGACTAGCGGGGATTCCAATGAGCAGTTCTTC.

V and J are TRBV6-5 and TRBJ2-3; no firm D call. There are 15 residues in the CDR3. The germline V gene encodes CDR1 MNHEY and CDR2 SVGAGI. Trimming removed 0 bases from V and 2 bases from J, with 9 bases in between. The CDR3 DNA is TGTGCCAGCAGTTACTCTTACTCTAACACAGATACGCAGTATTTT. Translation: CASSYSYSNTDTQYF.

This clone was recorded only once. This chain links TRBV9 with TRBJ2-1, with 12 nucleotides matching TRBD2. Germline CDR1 is SGDLS and CDR2 is YYNGEE. The CDR3 spans 15 residues. V was pared by 4 bases and J by 7 bases, with 6 bases of the junction left unmatched. CDR3 residues: CASSPSGGATNEQFF. CDR3 bases: TGTGCCAGCAGCCCTAGCGGGGGGGCAACGAATGAGCAGTTCTTC.

The chain combines TRBV6-1 with TRBJ1-5; a weak D match, TRBD1 (5 bases). The germline V gene encodes CDR1 MNHNS and CDR2 SASEGT. The CDR3 has 12 amino acids. V shed 7 bases and J shed 7 bases, with 11 bases lying between them. CDR3 DNA sequence: TGTGCCAGCAAGGAGGGGCGGCAGCCCCAGCATTTT. The encoded protein is CASKEGRQPQHF.

This clone came up a few times. V gene TRBV27 combines with J gene TRBJ2-1; TRBD2 matches 7 bases. CDR3 size: 13 residues. V lost 2 bases and J lost 9; bases outside the gene matches: 4. CDR1 and CDR2 (germline): MNHEY, SMNVEV (reference sequence). The CDR3 region is CASSLSGGGEQFF. The CDR3, as DNA: TGTGCCAGCAGTTTAAGTGGGGGGGGTGAGCAGTTCTTC.